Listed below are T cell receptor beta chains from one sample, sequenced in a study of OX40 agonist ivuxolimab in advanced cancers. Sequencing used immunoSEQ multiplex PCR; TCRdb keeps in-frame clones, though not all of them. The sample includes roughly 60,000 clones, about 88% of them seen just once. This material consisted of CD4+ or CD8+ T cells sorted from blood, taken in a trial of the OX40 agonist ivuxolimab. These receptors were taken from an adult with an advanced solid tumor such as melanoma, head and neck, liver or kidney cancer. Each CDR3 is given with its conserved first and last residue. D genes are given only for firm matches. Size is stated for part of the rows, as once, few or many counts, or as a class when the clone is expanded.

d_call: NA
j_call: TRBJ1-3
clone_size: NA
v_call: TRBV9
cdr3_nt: TGTGCCAGCAGCCAAGTAGGGGGGAGCTCTGGAAACACCATATATTTT
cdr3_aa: CASSQVGGSSGNTIYF

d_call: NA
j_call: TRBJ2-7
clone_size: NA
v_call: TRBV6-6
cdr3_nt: TGTGCCAGCAGTTCCGCCGGGACCAGCTCCTACGAGCAGTACTTC
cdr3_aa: CASSSAGTSSYEQYF

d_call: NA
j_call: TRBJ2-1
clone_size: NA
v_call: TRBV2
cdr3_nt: TGTGCCAGCAGGGCTTCCTCCTACAATGAGCAGTTCTTC
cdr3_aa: CASRASSYNEQFF

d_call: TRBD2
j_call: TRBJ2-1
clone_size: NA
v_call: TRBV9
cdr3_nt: TGTGCCAGCAGCGGAAGGGGCTTACCGGGACTAGCGGGAGGGCGAAAAGGCAATGAGCAGTTCTTC
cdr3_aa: CASSGRGLPGLAGGRKGNEQFF

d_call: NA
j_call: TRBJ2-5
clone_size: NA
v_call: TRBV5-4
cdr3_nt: TGTGCCAGCAGCCTTCTAGGGGGGGGGCAAGAGACCCAGTACTTC
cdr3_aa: CASSLLGGGQETQYF

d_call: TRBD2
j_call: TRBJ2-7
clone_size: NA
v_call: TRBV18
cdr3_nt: TGTGCCAGCTCACCAGGGACTAGTACCCACGAGCAGTACTTC
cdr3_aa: CASSPGTSTHEQYF

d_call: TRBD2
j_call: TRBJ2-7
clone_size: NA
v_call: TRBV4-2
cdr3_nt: TGTGCCAGCAGCCCCTTAGCGGGGGAGGGTTACGAGCAGTACTTC
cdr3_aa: CASSPLAGEGYEQYF

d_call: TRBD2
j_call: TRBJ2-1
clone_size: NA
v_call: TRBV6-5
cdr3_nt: TGTGCCAGCAGTTTCGGACTAGCGGGGTACAATGAGCAGTTCTTC
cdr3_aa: CASSFGLAGYNEQFF

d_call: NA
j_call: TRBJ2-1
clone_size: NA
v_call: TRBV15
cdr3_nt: TGTGCCACCAGCAAGGGGGATGTGAACAGCGGCATACGCAATGAGCAGTTCTTC
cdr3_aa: CATSKGDVNSGIRNEQFF

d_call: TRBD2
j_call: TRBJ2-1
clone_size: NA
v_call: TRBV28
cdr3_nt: TGTGCCAGCAAAGCGGGAGGGGTCCATGAGCAGTTCTTC
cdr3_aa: CASKAGGVHEQFF

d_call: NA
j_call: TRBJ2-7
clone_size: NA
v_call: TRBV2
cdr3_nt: TGTGCCAGCAGTGAAGCGTTGCGGGTCGGCGGCGAGCAGTACTTC
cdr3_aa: CASSEALRVGGEQYF

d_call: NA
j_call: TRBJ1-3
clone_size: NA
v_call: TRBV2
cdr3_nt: TGTGCCAGCTCCTTTGCCGCTGGAAACACCATATATTTT
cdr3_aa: CASSFAAGNTIYF

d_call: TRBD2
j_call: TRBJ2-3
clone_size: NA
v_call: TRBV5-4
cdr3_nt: TGTGCCAGCAGCTTAACGGCGGGAGGGCAGTATTTT
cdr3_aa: CASSLTAGGQYF

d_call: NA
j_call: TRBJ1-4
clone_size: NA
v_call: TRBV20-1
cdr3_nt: TGCAGTGCCATGAGTGAAAAACTGTTTTTT
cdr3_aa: CSAMSEKLFF

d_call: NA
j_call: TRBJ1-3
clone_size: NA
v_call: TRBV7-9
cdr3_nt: TGTGCCAGCAGCTCCGACAGCCCGTTAACTGGAAACACCATATATTTT
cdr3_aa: CASSSDSPLTGNTIYF

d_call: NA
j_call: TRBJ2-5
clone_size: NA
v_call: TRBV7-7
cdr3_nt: TGTGCTAGCAGCCTCAATGCAGGGGTGGCAGAGACCCAGTACTTC
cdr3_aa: CASSLNAGVAETQYF

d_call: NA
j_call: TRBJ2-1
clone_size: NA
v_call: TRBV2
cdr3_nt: TGTGCCAGCAGAGAGACCCACTCCTCCTACAATGAGCAGTTCTTC
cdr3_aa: CASRETHSSYNEQFF

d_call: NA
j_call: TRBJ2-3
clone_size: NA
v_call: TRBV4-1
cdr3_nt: TGCGCCAGCAGCCAAGCGGGCGGGATCCAAGTTCAGTATTTT
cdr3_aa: CASSQAGGIQVQYF

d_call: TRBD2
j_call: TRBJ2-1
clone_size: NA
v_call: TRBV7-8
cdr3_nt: TGTGCCAGCAACTTAGCGGGACTCTTCAATGAGCAGTTCTTC
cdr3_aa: CASNLAGLFNEQFF

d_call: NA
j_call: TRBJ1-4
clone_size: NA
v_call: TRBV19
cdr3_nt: TGTGCCAGTACCTCGAGGAGCCCAACTAATGAAAAACTGTTTTTT
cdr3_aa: CASTSRSPTNEKLFF

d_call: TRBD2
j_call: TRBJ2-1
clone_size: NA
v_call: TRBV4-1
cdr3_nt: TGCGCCAGCAGCCAAGTCGGATGGGGTGGCGGGAGGAACGACTACAATGAGCAGTTCTTC
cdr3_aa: CASSQVGWGGGRNDYNEQFF

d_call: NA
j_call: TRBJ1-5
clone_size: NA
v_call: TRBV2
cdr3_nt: TGTGCCAGCACTGACAGTTATAGCAATCAGCCCCAGCATTTT
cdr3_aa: CASTDSYSNQPQHF

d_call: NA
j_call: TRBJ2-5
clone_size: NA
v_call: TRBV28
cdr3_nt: TGTGCCAGCAGCACTAACCTAGGAGGCCACGAGACCCAGTACTTC
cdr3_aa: CASSTNLGGHETQYF

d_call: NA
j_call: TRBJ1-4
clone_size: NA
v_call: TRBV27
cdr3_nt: TGTGCCAGCAGGCTGGGGTTTCAGACAGGTGGCACTAATGAAAAACTGTTTTTT
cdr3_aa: CASRLGFQTGGTNEKLFF

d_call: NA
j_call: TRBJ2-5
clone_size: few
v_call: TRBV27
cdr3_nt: TGTGCCAGCAGTTCGGCGGGCGGGGAAGACGCGACCCAGTACTTC
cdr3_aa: CASSSAGGEDATQYF

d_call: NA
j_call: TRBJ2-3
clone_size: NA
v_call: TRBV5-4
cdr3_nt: TGTGCCAGCAGCCTTCGTGGGGGCACAGATACGCAGTATTTT
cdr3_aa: CASSLRGGTDTQYF

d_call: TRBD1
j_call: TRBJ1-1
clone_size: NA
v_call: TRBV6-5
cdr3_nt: TGTGCCAGCAGTTACAGGGGGCCGAACACTGAAGCTTTCTTT
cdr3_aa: CASSYRGPNTEAFF

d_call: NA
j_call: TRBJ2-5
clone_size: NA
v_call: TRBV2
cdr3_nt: TGTGCCAGCAGCGTTACGCGGGAGACCCAGTACTTC
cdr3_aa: CASSVTRETQYF

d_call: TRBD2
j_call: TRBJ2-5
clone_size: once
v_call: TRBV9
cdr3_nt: TGTGCCAGCAGCGAGTCTAGCGGGGGCGCGGAGACCCAGTACTTC
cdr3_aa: CASSESSGGAETQYF

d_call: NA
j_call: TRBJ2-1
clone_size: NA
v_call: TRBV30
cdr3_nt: TGTGCCTGGACCGGACAGCCCTACAATGAGCAGTTCTTC
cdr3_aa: CAWTGQPYNEQFF

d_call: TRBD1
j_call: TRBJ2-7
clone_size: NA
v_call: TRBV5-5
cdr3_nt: TGTGCCAGCAGCTTGTTAGGTCAGGGGACAGGCGAGCAGTACTTC
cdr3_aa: CASSLLGQGTGEQYF

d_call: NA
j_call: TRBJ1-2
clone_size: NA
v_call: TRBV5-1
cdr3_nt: TGCGCCAGCAGCCTGTTACAGGGCGCGGATGGCTACACCTTC
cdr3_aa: CASSLLQGADGYTF

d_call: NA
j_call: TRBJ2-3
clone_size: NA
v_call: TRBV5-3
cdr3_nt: TGTGCCAGAAGCCGAGCCGGGATCACCACAGATACGCAGTATTTT
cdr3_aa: CARSRAGITTDTQYF

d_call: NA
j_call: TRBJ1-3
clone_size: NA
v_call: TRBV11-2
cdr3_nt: TGTGCCAGCAGCTTAAGGAGACAACCCACTGGAAACACCATATATTTT
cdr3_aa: CASSLRRQPTGNTIYF

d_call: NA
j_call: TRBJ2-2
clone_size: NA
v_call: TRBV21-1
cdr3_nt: TGTGCCAGCAGCGACAGGCTTAACACCGGGGAGCTGTTTTTT
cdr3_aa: CASSDRLNTGELFF

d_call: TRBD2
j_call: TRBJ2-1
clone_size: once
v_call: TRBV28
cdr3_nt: TGTGCCAGCAGAAGGCCTGTAGCGGGAGATGGATACAATGAGCAGTTCTTC
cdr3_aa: CASRRPVAGDGYNEQFF

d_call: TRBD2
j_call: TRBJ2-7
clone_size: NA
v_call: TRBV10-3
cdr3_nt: TGTCTAGCGGGAGGGGACGAGCAGTACTTC
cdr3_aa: CLAGGDEQYF

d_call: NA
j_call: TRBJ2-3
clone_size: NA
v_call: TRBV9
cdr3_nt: TGTGCCAGCACCCCACGAGGTGCCCTCACAGATACGCAGTATTTT
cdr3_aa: CASTPRGALTDTQYF

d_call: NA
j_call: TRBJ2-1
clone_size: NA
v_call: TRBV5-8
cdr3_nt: TGTGCCAGAACCGGGAGACGAGCCTACAATGAGCAGTTCTTC
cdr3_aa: CARTGRRAYNEQFF

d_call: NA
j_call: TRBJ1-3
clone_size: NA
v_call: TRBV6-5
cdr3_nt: TGTGCCAGCAGTTACCCGGGGGCTTTTGGAAACACCATATATTTT
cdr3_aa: CASSYPGAFGNTIYF

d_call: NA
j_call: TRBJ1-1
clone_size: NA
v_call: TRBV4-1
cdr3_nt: TGCGCCAGCAGCCTAAAACCAGCGAACACTGAAGCTTTCTTT
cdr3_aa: CASSLKPANTEAFF

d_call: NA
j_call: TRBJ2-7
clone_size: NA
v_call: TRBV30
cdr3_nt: TGTGCCTGGGGCTTCGGCGAGCAGTACTTC
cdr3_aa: CAWGFGEQYF

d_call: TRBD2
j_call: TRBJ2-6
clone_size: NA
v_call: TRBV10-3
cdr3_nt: TGTGCCATCAGTGAAATAGGTGGGGAGGGCAGCTCTGGGGCCAACGTCCTGACTTTC
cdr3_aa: CAISEIGGEGSSGANVLTF

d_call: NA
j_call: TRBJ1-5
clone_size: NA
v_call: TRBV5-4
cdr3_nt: TGTGCCAGCAGCTTGGGCCCGGGGATGGATCAGCCCCAGCATTTT
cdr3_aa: CASSLGPGMDQPQHF

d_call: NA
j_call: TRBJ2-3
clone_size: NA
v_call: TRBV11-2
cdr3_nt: TGTGCCAGCAGCTACTTAGGGGATACGCAGTATTTT
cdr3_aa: CASSYLGDTQYF

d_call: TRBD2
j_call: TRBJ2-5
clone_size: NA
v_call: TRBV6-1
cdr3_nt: TGTGCCAGCAGTGAAGCGGGAGCGGGGGAGACCCAGTACTTC
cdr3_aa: CASSEAGAGETQYF

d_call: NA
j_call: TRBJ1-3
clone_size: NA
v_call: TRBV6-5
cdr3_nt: TGTGCCAGCAGTTACAGCCGAAGTGACTCTGGAAACACCATATATTTT
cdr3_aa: CASSYSRSDSGNTIYF

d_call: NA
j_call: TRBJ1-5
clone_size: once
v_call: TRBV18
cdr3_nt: TGTGCCAGCTCACCTAAGACGGGGAATCAGCCCCAGCATTTT
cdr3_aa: CASSPKTGNQPQHF

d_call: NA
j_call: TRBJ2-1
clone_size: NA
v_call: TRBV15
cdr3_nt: TGTGCCACCAGCGGCAGGCCCTATATAACAGGGTTTGGTCACAATGAGCAGTTCTTC
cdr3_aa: CATSGRPYITGFGHNEQFF

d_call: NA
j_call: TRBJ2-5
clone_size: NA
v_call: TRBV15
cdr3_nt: TGTGCCACCAGCAAGGGACGGATCGGCGATCGGACCCAGTACTTC
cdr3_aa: CATSKGRIGDRTQYF

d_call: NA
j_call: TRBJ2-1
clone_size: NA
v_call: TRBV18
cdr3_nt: TGTGCCAGCTCACCCCGTGGCGGGTGGGGGGCCTCCTACAATGAGCAGTTCTTC
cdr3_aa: CASSPRGGWGASYNEQFF

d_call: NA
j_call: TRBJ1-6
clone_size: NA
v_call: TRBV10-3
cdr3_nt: TGTGCCATCAGTGGGACCCTTGATTCACCCCTCCACTTT
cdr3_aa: CAISGTLDSPLHF

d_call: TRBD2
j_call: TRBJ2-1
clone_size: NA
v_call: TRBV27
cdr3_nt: TGTGCCAGCAGTTTATTGGGGACTAGCGGGAGGGTCAATGAGCAGTTCTTC
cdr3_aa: CASSLLGTSGRVNEQFF